The 23 T cell receptor beta chains reported below all come from one sample, sequenced in a study of blood T cell repertoires in COVID-19 (dated by TCRdb to about 2020). The library was built by means of the immunoSEQ multiplex PCR assay. The clones in this table, taken by TCRdb from immuneACCESS, are in-frame only. Not every clone is retained; where verified, under half of the shortfall comes from an unresolved V gene, and the cause of the rest is unknown. Here the sample has roughly 180,000 clones; 84% occur a single time. In total, the top ten clones hold less than 9% of the sample. Sample: peripheral blood. These receptors were obtained from a man aged 40-55 years who had recovered from COVID-19.

The chain joins TRBV6-2 or TRBV6-3 to TRBJ2-1; 9 nucleotides agree with TRBD2. The ends lost 6 bases at V and 7 bases at J; junction bases unmatched: 7. This CDR3 has 14 residues. Germline values: CDR1 MNHEY, CDR2 SVGEGT. CDR3 DNA: TGTGCCAGCAGCGATCCTAGCGGGGCTAATGAGCAGTTCTTC. It translates to CASSDPSGANEQFF.

This clone came up once. This chain joins TRBV28 and TRBJ2-2, with TRBD2 matching 7 bases. Germline values: CDR1 MDHEN, CDR2 SYDVKM. The CDR3 extends over 14 amino acids. The V segment lost 6 bases and the J segment 5 bases; nucleotides outside the gene matches: 6. As DNA, the CDR3 is TGTGCCAGCAGCCACGGGGAGGGGACCGGGGAGCTGTTTTTT. Amino acid sequence: CASSHGEGTGELFF.

The V gene is TRBV25-1, the J gene TRBJ2-5; a weak D match, TRBD1 (5 bases). CDR1 is MGHDK and CDR2 is SYGVNS in the germline V gene. This CDR3 region has 16 residues. V was clipped by 3 bases and J by 1 base, with 15 bases between them. DNA for the CDR3: TGTGCCAGCAGTGATAACCAGGACACCCTCCAAGAGACCCAGTACTTC. Translated, it gives CASSDNQDTLQETQYF.

The chain has TRBV19 and TRBJ1-2; a possible D gene is TRBD1 (6 bases). CDR1 and CDR2 from the germline V gene are LNHDA and SQIVND (reference sequence). The ends were cut back, 7 bases at V and 7 bases at J, with 46 bases in the middle. CDR3 length: 23 residues. Written as DNA, the CDR3 is TGTGCCAGTAAGGATGAACAGAGACAGGCGTTCTCCCGAACTTCAGGCGTATTTGGTGGCTACACCTTC. Translation: CASKDEQRQAFSRTSGVFGGYTF.

In its sample, this clone was seen once. The chain employs TRBV6-5 and TRBJ1-3; TRBD1 is a possible D gene (5 bases). V was cut by 6 bases and J by 1 base, with 7 bases left in between. The CDR3 contains 13 residues. Germline lookup yields CDR1 MNHEY and CDR2 SVGAGI. CDR3 sequence: CASRQGSGNTIYF. For the CDR3, the DNA is TGTGCCAGCAGGCAGGGATCTGGAAACACCATATATTTT.

The CDR3 coding sequence is TGTGCCAGCAGCTTGGACAGGGGGTATGGCTACACCTTC. This sequence encodes CASSLDRGYGYTF. The chain is built from TRBV11-3 and TRBJ1-2; 10 nucleotides line up with TRBD1. This CDR3 contains 13 residues. The J segment lost 5 bases and the V segment lost 3 bases, leaving 0 bases of the junction unmatched. Germline V lookup: CDR1 SGHNT, CDR2 YENEEA.

The chain employs TRBV19 and TRBJ1-2, with D unresolved. The CDR3 loop spans 10 amino acids. V was cut by 10 bases and J by 4 bases, with 7 bases left in between. The V gene's germline CDR1 is LNHDA and CDR2 SQIVND (reference sequence). The CDR3 sequence: CATYGYGYTF. The DNA of the CDR3 is TGTGCCACCTACGGCTATGGCTACACCTTC.

This clone was found once. The rearrangement links TRBV5-1 to TRBJ2-1; 10 nucleotides line up with TRBD2. Germline V CDR1 and CDR2: SGHRS, YFSETQ. The CDR3 is 14 residues long. Trimming at V came to 2 bases and at J to 9 bases, leaving 5 bases not matched to a gene. This chain's CDR3 is CASSFSSGSGEQFF. The CDR3 nucleotides read TGCGCCAGCAGCTTTTCTAGCGGGAGTGGTGAGCAGTTCTTC.

This chain links TRBV28 with TRBJ1-2; 9 nucleotides agree with TRBD1. The CDR3 totals 15 residues. The V gene end was trimmed by 5 bases and the J gene end by 3 bases; junction bases not matched to a gene: 7. Germline CDR1 and CDR2: MDHEN and SYDVKM. The CDR3, as DNA: TGTGCCAGCAGTACAACAGGGGGCCGGGACTATGGCTACACCTTC. Encoded protein: CASSTTGGRDYGYTF.

This clone was seen a handful of times. The chain joins TRBV6-2 or TRBV6-3 to TRBJ2-1; possibly TRBD2 for D (6 bases). Between the trimmed V and J ends, which lost 6 bases and 6 bases, there was a span of 18 bases. This CDR3 has 15 amino acids. The germline CDR1 and CDR2 sequences are MNHEY and SVGEGT. In DNA, the CDR3 is TGTGCCAGCAGCCCTGGAGGGGCCGGTTCCAATGAGCAGTTCTTC. Translated: CASSPGGAGSNEQFF.

Notes on this clone: Germline and junction disagree at one end, which may indicate a read error. The genes are TRBV29-1 and TRBJ2-5; TRBD1 is a possible D gene (6 bases). There are 10 residues in the CDR3. Per the germline V gene, CDR1 is SQVTM and CDR2 is ANQGSEA. The CDR3 nucleotides are TGCAGCGTTCTCACAGGGACACTTAACTTC. This codes for CSVLTGTLNF.

The V gene is TRBV6-6, the J gene TRBJ2-4; 7 bases are shared with TRBD1. V gave up 10 bases and J gave up 5 bases; unmatched junction bases: 11. Germline CDR1 and CDR2: MNHNY and SVGAGI (reference sequence). The length of the CDR3 is 14 residues. The CDR3 loop reads CATRKTGLENIQYF. The CDR3 DNA reads TGTGCCACCAGAAAGACAGGGTTGGAAAACATTCAGTACTTC.

V gene TRBV7-9 combines with J gene TRBJ2-2; D gene uncertain. This CDR3 region has 12 residues. V lost 2 bases, J lost 7 bases, and 5 bases lay in between. Germline CDR1 is SEHNR and CDR2 is FQNEAQ (reference sequence). Here the CDR3 DNA reads TGTGCCAGCAGCTTATCGGGCGGGGAGCTGTTTTTT. This encodes CASSLSGGELFF.

The chain employs TRBV30 and TRBJ2-7; 10 nucleotides line up with TRBD1. With V trimmed by 0 bases and J by 2 bases, 1 base remained unmatched. Per the germline V gene, CDR1 is GTSNPN and CDR2 is SVGIG (reference sequence). The CDR3 loop spans 14 amino acids. The CDR3 DNA reads as TGTGCCTGGAGTGTCGGACAGGGGGCCTACGAGCAGTACTTC. It codes for CAWSVGQGAYEQYF.

As concerns this clone: In the same sample, other DNA sequences code for this CDR3. J is TRBJ2-3 and V is TRBV5-1; 11 nucleotides line up with TRBD2. The trim removed 4 bases at V and 0 bases at J, leaving 4 bases unmatched. Per germline, CDR1 SGHRS and CDR2 YFSETQ. The length of the CDR3 is 16 residues. CDR3: CASSGLAGTSTDTQYF. CDR3 sequence (DNA): TGCGCCAGCAGCGGACTAGCGGGTACCAGCACAGATACGCAGTATTTT. Supplemented by reference TRBV5-1 and TRBJ2-3, the full variable domain reads KAGVTQTPRYLIKTRGQQVTLSCSPISGHRSVSWYQQTPGQGLQFLFEYFSETQRNKGNFPGRFSGRQFSNSRSEMNVSTLELGDSALYLCASSGLAGTSTDTQYFGPGTRLTVL.

V and J are TRBV9 and TRBJ2-4; D is possibly TRBD2 (6 bases). V was trimmed by 0 bases and J by 6 bases, leaving 16 bases between them. The V gene's germline CDR1 is SGDLS and CDR2 YYNGEE. This CDR3 has 16 amino acids. The CDR3: CASSVEGGRAGNIQYF. The CDR3 DNA reads as TGTGCCAGCAGCGTAGAGGGAGGAAGAGCGGGAAACATTCAGTACTTC.

The V gene is TRBV7-9, the J gene TRBJ1-1; 10 bases fit TRBD1. This CDR3 is 16 amino acids long. After removal of 5 bases from V and 4 bases from J, the junction contained 10 bases not matched to a gene. Per germline, CDR1 SEHNR and CDR2 FQNEAQ (reference sequence). The chain's CDR3 is CASSHPPRTGGTEAFF. The CDR3 nucleotides are TGTGCCAGCAGCCATCCCCCCAGGACAGGGGGCACTGAAGCTTTCTTT.

The genes are TRBV18 and TRBJ1-1, with D possibly being TRBD1 (6 bases). Germline-derived CDR1 and CDR2 are KGHSH and LQKENI. Trimming left V 2 bases short and J 6 bases short, with 13 bases between. CDR3 length: 14 residues. The CDR3 DNA sequence: TGTGCCAGCTCACCAAGCAGGGGAGTTTCTGAAGCTTTCTTT. Its translation: CASSPSRGVSEAFF. The whole variable domain, filled in from reference TRBV18 and TRBJ1-1, reads NAGVMQNPRHLVRRRGQEARLRCSPMKGHSHVYWYRQLPEEGLKFMVYLQKENIIDESGMPKERFSAEFPKEGPSILRIQQVVRGDSAAYFCASSPSRGVSEAFFGQGTRLTVV.

V is TRBV24-1 and J is TRBJ2-3; D possibly corresponds to TRBD2 (6 bases). Germline assignment: CDR1 KGHDR and CDR2 SFDVKD. The CDR3 sequence is 15 residues long. Trimming removed 0 bases from V and 5 bases from J, with 11 bases in between. Here the CDR3 reads CATSDLGTGGDTQYF. The CDR3 DNA reads as TGTGCCACCAGTGATTTGGGGACTGGCGGAGATACGCAGTATTTT.

The chain uses TRBV6-5 and TRBJ2-7; TRBD1 might be the D (6 bases). The germline gives CDR1 MNHEY, CDR2 SVGAGI. This CDR3 region has 14 residues. V lost 1 base, J lost 3 bases, and 10 bases lay in between. The chain's CDR3 is CASSYYKGGYEQYF. CDR3 bases: TGTGCCAGCAGTTACTATAAAGGGGGCTACGAGCAGTACTTC.

In this sample, this clone turned up once. This chain links TRBV28 with TRBJ2-1; no clear D. Per germline, CDR1 MDHEN and CDR2 SYDVKM. V lost 6 bases to trimming and J lost 1 base, with 10 bases between them. CDR3 length: 14 amino acids. Here the CDR3 DNA reads TGTGCCAGCAGCCCCCCCGAGTCCTACAATGAGCAGTTCTTC. It is translated as CASSPPESYNEQFF.

Here the CDR3 DNA reads TGTGCCAGCAGCGCACACAGGGAAGTGAACACTGAAGCTTTCTTT. This codes for CASSAHREVNTEAFF. V is TRBV9 and J is TRBJ1-1; tentatively, D is TRBD1 (6 bases). Germline CDR1 is SGDLS and CDR2 is YYNGEE. This CDR3 region has 15 residues. Deletions cut 3 bases from V and 0 bases from J, with 12 bases between.

This rearrangement joins TRBV2 to TRBJ1-1; TRBD1 aligns across 8 bases. This CDR3 has 15 amino acids. The J segment lost 5 bases and the V segment lost 3 bases, leaving 8 bases of the junction unmatched. CDR1 SNHLY and CDR2 FYNNEI come from the germline V gene. This CDR3 reads CASSEVPGGATEAFF. The CDR3 DNA follows: TGTGCCAGCAGTGAGGTGCCAGGGGGCGCGACTGAAGCTTTCTTT.